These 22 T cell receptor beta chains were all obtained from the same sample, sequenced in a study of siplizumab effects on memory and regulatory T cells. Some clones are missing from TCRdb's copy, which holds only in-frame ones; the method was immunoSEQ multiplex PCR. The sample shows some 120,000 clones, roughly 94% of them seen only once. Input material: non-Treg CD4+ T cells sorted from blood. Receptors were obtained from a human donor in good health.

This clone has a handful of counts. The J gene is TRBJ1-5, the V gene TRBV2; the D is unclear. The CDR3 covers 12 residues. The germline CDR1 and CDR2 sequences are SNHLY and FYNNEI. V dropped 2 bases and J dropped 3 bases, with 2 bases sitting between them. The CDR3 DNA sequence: TGTGCCAGCAGTGAACCCAATCAGCCCCAGCATTTT. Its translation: CASSEPNQPQHF. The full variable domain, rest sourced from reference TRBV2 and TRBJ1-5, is EPEVTQTPSHQVTQMGQEVILRCVPISNHLYFYWYRQILGQKVEFLVSFYNNEISEKSEIFDDQFSVERPDGSNFTLKIRSTKLEDSAMYFCASSEPNQPQHFGDGTRLSIL.

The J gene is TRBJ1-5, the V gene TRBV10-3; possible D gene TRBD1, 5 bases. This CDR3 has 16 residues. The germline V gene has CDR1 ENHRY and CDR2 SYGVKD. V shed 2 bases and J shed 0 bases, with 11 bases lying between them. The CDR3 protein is CAISERGNYSNQPQHF. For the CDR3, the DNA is TGTGCCATCAGTGAGCGGGGGAATTATAGCAATCAGCCCCAGCATTTT.

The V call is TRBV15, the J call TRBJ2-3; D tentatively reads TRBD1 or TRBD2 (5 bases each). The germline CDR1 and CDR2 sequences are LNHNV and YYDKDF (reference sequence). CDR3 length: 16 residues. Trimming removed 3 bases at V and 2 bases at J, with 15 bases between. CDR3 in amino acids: CATSSLRDANTDTQYF. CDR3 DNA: TGTGCCACCAGCAGCCTCCGGGACGCCAACACAGATACGCAGTATTTT.

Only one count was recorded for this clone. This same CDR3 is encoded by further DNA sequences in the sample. The CDR3 loop reads CASSLGYQPQHF. The CDR3 nucleotides read TGTGCCAGCAGCTTGGGCTACCAGCCCCAGCATTTT. V is TRBV5-8 and J is TRBJ1-5; D is unclear. The length of the CDR3 is 12 residues. V was clipped by 0 bases and J by 7 bases, with 5 bases between them. The V gene's germline CDR1 is SGHTS and CDR2 YDEGEE.

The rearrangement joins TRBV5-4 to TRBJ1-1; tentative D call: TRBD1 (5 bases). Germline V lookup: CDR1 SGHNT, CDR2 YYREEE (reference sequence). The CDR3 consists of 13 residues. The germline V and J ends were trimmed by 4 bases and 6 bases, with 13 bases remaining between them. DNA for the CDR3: TGTGCCAGCAGCCCGGAAGGGGAGGCTGAAGCTTTCTTT. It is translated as CASSPEGEAEAFF.

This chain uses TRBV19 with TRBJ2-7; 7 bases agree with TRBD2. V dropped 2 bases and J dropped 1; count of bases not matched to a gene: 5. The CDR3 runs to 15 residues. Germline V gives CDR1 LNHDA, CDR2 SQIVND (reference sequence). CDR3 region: CASSIRLAESYEQYF. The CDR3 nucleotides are TGTGCCAGTAGTATACGGCTAGCGGAATCCTACGAGCAGTACTTC.

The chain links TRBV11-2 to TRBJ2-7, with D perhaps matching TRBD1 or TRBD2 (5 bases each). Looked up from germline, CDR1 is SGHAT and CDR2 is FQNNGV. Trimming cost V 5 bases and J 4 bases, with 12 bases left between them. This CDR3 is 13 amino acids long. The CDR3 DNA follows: TGTGCCAGCAGCCCTCCTGGGGGTTACGAGCAGTACTTC. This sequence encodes CASSPPGGYEQYF.

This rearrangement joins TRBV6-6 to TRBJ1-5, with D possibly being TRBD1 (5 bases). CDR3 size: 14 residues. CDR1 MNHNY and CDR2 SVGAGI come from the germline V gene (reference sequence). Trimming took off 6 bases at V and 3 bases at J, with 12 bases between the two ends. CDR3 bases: TGTGCCAGCAGCCCCCAGGGTATCAATCAGCCCCAGCATTTT. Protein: CASSPQGINQPQHF.

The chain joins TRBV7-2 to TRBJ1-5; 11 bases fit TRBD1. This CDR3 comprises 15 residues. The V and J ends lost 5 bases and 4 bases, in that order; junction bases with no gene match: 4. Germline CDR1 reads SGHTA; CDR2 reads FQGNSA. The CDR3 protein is CASSPDRGRNQPQHF. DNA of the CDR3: TGTGCCAGCAGCCCGGACAGGGGGCGGAATCAGCCCCAGCATTTT. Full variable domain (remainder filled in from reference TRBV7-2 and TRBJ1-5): GAGVSQSPSNKVTEKGKDVELRCDPISGHTALYWYRQSLGQGLEFLIYFQGNSAPDKSGLPSDRFSAERTGGSVSTLTIQRTQQEDSAVYLCASSPDRGRNQPQHFGDGTRLSIL.

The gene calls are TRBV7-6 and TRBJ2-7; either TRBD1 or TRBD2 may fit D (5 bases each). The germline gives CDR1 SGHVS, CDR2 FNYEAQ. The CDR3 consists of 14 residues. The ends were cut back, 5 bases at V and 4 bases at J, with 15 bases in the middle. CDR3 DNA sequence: TGTGCCAGCAGCAGCCCGGGGCCAAATTACGAGCAGTACTTC. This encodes CASSSPGPNYEQYF. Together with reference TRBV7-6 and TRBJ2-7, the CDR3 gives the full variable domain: GAGVSQSPRYKVTKRGQDVALRCDPISGHVSLYWYRQALGQGPEFLTYFNYEAQQDKSGLPNDRFSAERPEGSISTLTIQRTEQRDSAMYRCASSSPGPNYEQYFGPGTRLTVT.

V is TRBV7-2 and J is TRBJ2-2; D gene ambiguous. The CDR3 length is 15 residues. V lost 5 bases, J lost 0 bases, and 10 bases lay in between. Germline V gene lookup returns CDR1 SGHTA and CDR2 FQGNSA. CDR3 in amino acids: CASSVYGSNTGELFF. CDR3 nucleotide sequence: TGTGCCAGCAGCGTTTACGGGTCGAACACCGGGGAGCTGTTTTTT. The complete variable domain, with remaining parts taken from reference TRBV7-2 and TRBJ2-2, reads GAGVSQSPSNKVTEKGKDVELRCDPISGHTALYWYRQSLGQGLEFLIYFQGNSAPDKSGLPSDRFSAERTGGSVSTLTIQRTQQEDSAVYLCASSVYGSNTGELFFGEGSRLTVL.

The CDR3 DNA follows: TGTGCCAGCAGCTTGGGCAGGGCGACAGATACGCAGTATTTT. Its translation is CASSLGRATDTQYF. The rearrangement links TRBV5-6 to TRBJ2-3, with D perhaps matching TRBD1 (5 bases). The CDR3 extends over 14 amino acids. Trimming removed 0 bases at V and 3 bases at J, with 8 bases between. Germline V gives CDR1 SGHDT, CDR2 YYEEEE.

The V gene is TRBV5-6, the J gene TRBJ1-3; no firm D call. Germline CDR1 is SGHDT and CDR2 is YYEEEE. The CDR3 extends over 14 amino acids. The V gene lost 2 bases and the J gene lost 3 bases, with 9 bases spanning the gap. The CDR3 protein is CASSLGGYGNTIYF. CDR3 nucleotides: TGTGCCAGCAGCTTAGGAGGTTATGGAAACACCATATATTTT.

The CDR3: CASSVPPYNEQFF. The CDR3 DNA reads as TGTGCCAGCAGTGTCCCGCCTTACAATGAGCAGTTCTTC. The chain is built from TRBV6-1 and TRBJ2-1, with no clear D. Germline CDR1 reads MNHNS; CDR2 reads SASEGT. The CDR3 totals 13 residues. Trimming cost V 4 bases and J 4 bases, with 8 bases left between them.

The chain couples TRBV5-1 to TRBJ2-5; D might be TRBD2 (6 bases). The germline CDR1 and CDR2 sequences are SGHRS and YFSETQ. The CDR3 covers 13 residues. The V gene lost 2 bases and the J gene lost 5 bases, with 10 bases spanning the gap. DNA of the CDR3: TGCGCCAGCAGCTTTGGAGGAGGGGAGACCCAGTACTTC. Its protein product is CASSFGGGETQYF. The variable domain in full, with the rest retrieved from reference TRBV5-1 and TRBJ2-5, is KAGVTQTPRYLIKTRGQQVTLSCSPISGHRSVSWYQQTPGQGLQFLFEYFSETQRNKGNFPGRFSGRQFSNSRSEMNVSTLELGDSALYLCASSFGGGETQYFGPGTRLLVL.

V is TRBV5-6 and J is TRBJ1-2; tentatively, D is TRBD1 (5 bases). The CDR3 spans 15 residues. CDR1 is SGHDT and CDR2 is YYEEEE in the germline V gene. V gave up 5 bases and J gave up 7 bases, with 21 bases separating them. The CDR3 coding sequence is TGTGCCAGCAGTACCGGCAGGGCTGCTTCGAGTGGCTACACCTTC. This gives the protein CASSTGRAASSGYTF.

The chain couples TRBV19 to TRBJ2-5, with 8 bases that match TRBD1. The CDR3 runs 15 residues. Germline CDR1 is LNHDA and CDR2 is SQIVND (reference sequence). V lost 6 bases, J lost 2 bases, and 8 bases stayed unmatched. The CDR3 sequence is CASSTGTGRQETQYF. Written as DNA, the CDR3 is TGTGCCAGTAGCACCGGGACAGGAAGACAAGAGACCCAGTACTTC.

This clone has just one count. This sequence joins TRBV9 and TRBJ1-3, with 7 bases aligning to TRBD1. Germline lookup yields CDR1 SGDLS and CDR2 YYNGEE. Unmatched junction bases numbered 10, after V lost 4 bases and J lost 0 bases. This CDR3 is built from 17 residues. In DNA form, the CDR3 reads TGTGCCAGCAGCCCCCGGACAGGAGACATCTCTGGAAACACCATATATTTT. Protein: CASSPRTGDISGNTIYF.

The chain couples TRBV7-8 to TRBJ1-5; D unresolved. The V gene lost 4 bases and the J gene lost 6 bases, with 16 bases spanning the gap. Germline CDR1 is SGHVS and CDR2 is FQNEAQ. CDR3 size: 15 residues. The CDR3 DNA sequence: TGTGCCAGCAGCTCCCGGTCGGGGAGTAGTCAGCCCCAGCATTTT. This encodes CASSSRSGSSQPQHF.

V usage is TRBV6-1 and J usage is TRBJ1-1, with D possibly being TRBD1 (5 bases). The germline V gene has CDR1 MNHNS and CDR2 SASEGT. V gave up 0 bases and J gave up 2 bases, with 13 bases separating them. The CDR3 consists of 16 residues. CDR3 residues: CASSEALEGINTEAFF. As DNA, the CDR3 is TGTGCCAGCAGTGAAGCGCTCGAGGGGATCAACACTGAAGCTTTCTTT.

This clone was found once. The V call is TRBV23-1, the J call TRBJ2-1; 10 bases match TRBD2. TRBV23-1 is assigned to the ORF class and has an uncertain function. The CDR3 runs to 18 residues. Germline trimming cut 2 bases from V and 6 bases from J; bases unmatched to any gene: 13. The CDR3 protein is CASSQRRLAGRRSNEQFF. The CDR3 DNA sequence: TGCGCCAGCAGTCAAAGGAGACTAGCGGGCCGCAGGAGCAATGAGCAGTTCTTC.

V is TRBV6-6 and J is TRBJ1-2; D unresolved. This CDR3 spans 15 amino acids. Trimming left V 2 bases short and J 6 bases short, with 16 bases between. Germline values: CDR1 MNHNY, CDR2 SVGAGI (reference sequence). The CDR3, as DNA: TGTGCCAGCAGTTACCCGACTTTCGGTAGAGATGGCTACACCTTC. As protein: CASSYPTFGRDGYTF.